Sequencing of this TCR beta chain was carried out in a study of blood T cell repertoires in COVID-19. Study at large: Collection of acute and convalescent COVID-19 samples took place in the United States, Italy and Spain. PBMCs, B-cell-depleted T cells, or T cells were the source of the cDNA or gDNA that made up the material.

Trimming took 4 bases from V and 4 from J; bases not matched to a gene: 10. Germline V CDR1 and CDR2: SGHDT, YYEEEE. The CDR3 has 16 amino acids. Per the original methods: Reference gene primer amplification gave nucleated cell count estimates. Profiled with immunoSEQ multiplex PCR; TCRdb holds only in-frame clones, not every one. D and trimming come from the DNA, and the V and J calls and clone size come from that table. The sample comprises around 150,000 clones, roughly 85% of which are singletons, and 2.5% to 4% rests with the top ten. The chain recombines TRBV5-6 with TRBJ2-7, with TRBD2 matching over 11 bases. The sequence derives from a human donor with acute or convalescent COVID-19. The donor label of this sample is uncertain. What was sequenced was peripheral blood. CDR3 residues: CASSRLAGTNPYEQYF. CDR3 nucleotide sequence: TGTGCCAGCAGCAGACTAGCGGGGACAAACCCTTACGAGCAGTACTTC.